This passage covers 9 T cell receptor beta chains from one sample sequenced in a study of spatial heterogeneity in lung cancer. Time point denoted: sample taken at primary tumor resection. Sequencing of whole RNA from tumor, nontumor lung or frozen PBMC involved no sorting. TCRdb processed the 5' RACE reads anew with MiXCR; each CDR3 protein has one entry. The sample records about 95,000 distinct CDR3 sequences, under 9% being singletons. This sample comprised PBMCs, obtained at surgery. These receptors were taken from a male donor with early-stage non-small cell lung cancer.

This clonotype showed up just a few times. The rearrangement uses TRBV20-1 and TRBJ2-2; D is possibly TRBD1 (5 bases). The CDR3 is 15 residues long. CDR1 is DFQATT, CDR2 SNEGSKA, per germline (reference sequence). The V gene lost 0 bases and the J gene lost 4 bases, with 12 bases spanning the gap. CDR3 sequence (DNA): TGCAGTGCTAGAGATTCCAGGGTTGGCACCGGGGAGCTGTTTTTT. Protein sequence: CSARDSRVGTGELFF.

There are many counts of this clonotype. The chain joins TRBV7-7 to TRBJ1-5, with D maybe TRBD1 (5 bases). This CDR3 has 14 residues. Trimming pared 1 base from V and 7 bases from J, leaving 11 bases between. In germline, CDR1 is SSHAT, CDR2 FNYEAQ (reference sequence). This CDR3 reads CASSLVPKGQPQHF. Here the CDR3 DNA reads TGTGCCAGCAGCTTAGTACCAAAGGGGCAGCCCCAGCATTTT.

This clonotype appeared a few times. The gene calls are TRBV9 and TRBJ2-3; 12 bases match TRBD2. V lost 3 bases, J lost 1 base, and 0 bases stayed unmatched. Germline values: CDR1 SGDLS, CDR2 YYNGEE. The length of the CDR3 is 15 residues. Written as DNA, the CDR3 is TGTGCCAGCAGCGGGACTAGCGGGGGCACAGATACGCAGTATTTT. This sequence encodes CASSGTSGGTDTQYF.

This chain links TRBV5-5 with TRBJ1-5, with unresolved D. Trimming left V 1 base short and J 4 bases short, with 12 bases between. Germline V gene lookup returns CDR1 SGHKS and CDR2 YYEKEE (reference sequence). The CDR3 spans 15 residues. The CDR3 loop is CASSLYKGNNQPQHF. The DNA of the CDR3 is TGTGCCAGCAGCTTGTATAAGGGTAATAATCAGCCCCAGCATTTT.

The gene calls are TRBV12-3 or TRBV12-4 and TRBJ2-2, with 11 bases lining up with TRBD2. The CDR3 contains 18 residues. The V and J ends lost 4 bases and 4 bases, in that order; junction bases with no gene match: 11. The DNA for the CDR3 is TGTGCCAGCAGTTCCTCTAGCGGGGGGTCGGGATCCACCGGGGAGCTGTTTTTT. It encodes CASSSSSGGSGSTGELFF.

This clonotype was found many times. J is TRBJ2-3 and V is TRBV29-1; perhaps TRBD1 as D (7 bases). Trimming took off 6 bases at V and 4 bases at J, with 23 bases between the two ends. Germline CDR1 SQVTM, CDR2 ANQGSEA. The CDR3 is 16 residues long. CDR3 bases: TGCAGCGTCGAGCGACTAGGGACAGTCTTTGCAGATACGCAGTATTTT. Its translation: CSVERLGTVFADTQYF.

The rearrangement uses TRBV4-2 and TRBJ2-6; 10 bases are a match to TRBD1. The V and J ends lost 4 bases and 0 bases, in that order; junction bases with no gene match: 6. The CDR3 contains 18 residues. The V gene's germline CDR1 is LGHNA and CDR2 YNFKEQ. The CDR3 bases are TGTGCCAGCAGCCCCACCGGGACAGGGGACTCTGGGGCCAACGTCCTGACTTTC. Translated, it gives CASSPTGTGDSGANVLTF.

This clonotype turned up a few times. The V and J genes are TRBV14 and TRBJ2-7, with unresolved D. The V gene lost 4 bases and the J gene lost 5 bases, with 15 bases spanning the gap. This CDR3 is 14 amino acids long. The V gene's germline CDR1 is SGHDN and CDR2 FVKESK. CDR3: CASSPRVPGHEQYF. CDR3 in DNA: TGTGCCAGCAGCCCCCGGGTCCCTGGGCACGAGCAGTACTTC.

In its sample, this clonotype was seen many times. This chain uses TRBV2 with TRBJ2-5; possibly TRBD1 for D (5 bases). This CDR3 has 14 amino acids. V lost 2 bases and J lost 1, with 8 bases in between. The germline CDR1 and CDR2 sequences are SNHLY and FYNNEI. CDR3 loop: CASSERGFQETQYF. For the CDR3, the DNA is TGTGCCAGCAGTGAAAGGGGCTTCCAAGAGACCCAGTACTTC.